One and the same sample provided the 6 T cell receptor beta chains below, sequenced in a study of blood T cells in healthy people across ages. A second PCR of 7 to 11 cycles used a sample-barcoded 5' primer and a J-beta primer mix. TCRdb re-called the 5' RACE reads with MiXCR, one entry per CDR3 protein. In the table there are some 1.6 million distinct CDR3 sequences, 30% to 35% of which are singletons. The sequenced material came from blood. The receptor source for this set is a woman younger than 45 in good health.

This clonotype was observed once. Germline is not matched at one junction end, which may reflect a read error. The chain employs TRBV7-9 and TRBJ2-3, with 9 bases fitting TRBD1. Germline values: CDR1 SEHNR, CDR2 FQNEAQ (reference sequence). The CDR3 has 16 residues. CDR3 sequence (DNA): TGTGCCAGCAGCCTTACCGGGACAGGGATCACAGATACGCGGTATTTT. Translating gives CASSLTGTGITDTRYF.

The rearrangement joins TRBV20-1 to TRBJ2-1, with 10 bases lining up with TRBD1. Trimming at V came to 5 bases and at J to 10 bases, leaving 26 bases not matched to a gene. Germline V gene lookup returns CDR1 DFQATT and CDR2 SNEGSKA (reference sequence). The CDR3 loop spans 19 amino acids. The CDR3 nucleotides read TGCAGTGCTGCTATAGGGGGACTATCGGGGACAGGGGCTCGTTTGGAGCAGTTCTTC. Translated, it gives CSAAIGGLSGTGARLEQFF.

The rearrangement links TRBV25-1 to TRBJ2-1; D may be TRBD2 (6 bases). This CDR3 contains 14 residues. V lost 5 bases to trimming and J lost 6 bases, with 14 bases between them. Germline values: CDR1 MGHDK, CDR2 SYGVNS. The CDR3 sequence: CASSLVGTPNEQFF. CDR3 sequence (DNA): TGTGCCAGCAGTTTAGTCGGGACTCCCAATGAGCAGTTCTTC.

A note on this clonotype: One end of the junction is discordant with germline, which a read error may explain. CDR3 loop: CSTRPLAEYNEQFF. CDR3 nucleotides: TGCAGTACTAGACCGCTAGCGGAGTACAATGAGCAGTTCTTC. This chain connects TRBV20-1 to TRBJ2-1; 7 bases are shared with TRBD2. Germline V gene data show CDR1 as DFQATT and CDR2 as SNEGSKA (reference sequence). This CDR3 comprises 14 residues.

The sample holds a few counts of this clonotype. The CDR3: CASSLIRTPLHF. In nucleotides, the CDR3 is TGTGCCAGCAGTTTAATCCGTACACCCCTCCACTTT. The chain joins TRBV27 to TRBJ1-6; D unclear. This CDR3 spans 12 amino acids. Germline CDR1 MNHEY, CDR2 SMNVEV (reference sequence). V lost 2 bases and J lost 11, with 7 bases in between.

This clonotype was observed at least ten times. The chain is built from TRBV4-2 and TRBJ1-2; tentatively, D is TRBD1 (5 bases). Germline CDR1 LGHNA, CDR2 YNFKEQ. The CDR3 length is 12 residues. With 3 bases removed from V and 6 bases from J, the gap between germline ends came to 8 bases. The CDR3 sequence is CASSHQGDGYTF. CDR3 bases: TGTGCCAGCAGCCACCAGGGAGATGGCTACACCTTC.